Listed below are T cell receptor beta chains from one sample, sequenced in a study of T cells in tuberculosis. Clones were read by immunoSEQ multiplex PCR, and TCRdb kept only the in-frame ones, dropping some. The data contain about 33,000 clones, 92% of them singletons. Sequenced material: PBMCs. The source is a donor between 10 and 29 years old with latent tuberculosis or without tuberculosis infection. Some clones in this sample may be carry-over from other donors' samples. CDR3s include the opening cysteine and the closing phenylalanine or tryptophan. The D gene is left open where the match is weak. Clone sizes are given selectively: once, few, many, or a class where the clone is expanded.

D	size	V	J	CDR3	DNA
TRBD1	once	TRBV10-1	TRBJ2-7	CASSESQGTGSYEQYF	TGCGCCAGCAGTGAGTCTCAGGGGACAGGTTCCTACGAGCAGTACTTC
TRBD1	-	TRBV19	TRBJ1-5	CASSILRTGEDQPQHF	TGTGCCAGTAGTATACTCCGGACAGGGGAGGATCAGCCCCAGCATTTT
TRBD2	-	TRBV9	TRBJ2-7	CASSLGRGNDEQYF	TGTGCCAGCAGCCTCGGGAGGGGCAACGACGAGCAGTACTTC
-	-	TRBV7-9	TRBJ2-7	CASSSNRDSYEQYF	TGTGCCAGCAGCTCGAACAGGGATTCCTACGAGCAGTACTTC
TRBD1	-	TRBV7-2	TRBJ2-7	CASSLGGQGAIYYEQYF	TGTGCCAGCAGCTTGGGGGGACAGGGGGCCATTTACTACGAGCAGTACTTC
-	few	TRBV6-1	TRBJ1-2	CASNSLMVDGYTF	TGTGCCAGCAACTCTTTGATGGTGGATGGCTACACCTTC
-	-	TRBV27	TRBJ1-2	CASSLFAAGRNGYTF	TGTGCCAGCAGTTTATTCGCAGCAGGGCGGAATGGCTACACCTTC
TRBD1	-	TRBV6-1	TRBJ2-3	CANRGQGTDTQYF	TGTGCCAACCGAGGACAGGGTACAGATACGCAGTATTTT
-	-	TRBV6-1	TRBJ2-2	CASSENEAGWTGELFF	TGTGCCAGCAGTGAAAATGAAGCAGGGTGGACCGGGGAGCTGTTTTTT
-	-	TRBV6-1	TRBJ2-7	CASSEGPTNSYEQYF	TGTGCCAGCAGTGAAGGGCCAACTAATTCCTACGAGCAGTACTTC
-	-	TRBV7-8	TRBJ2-1	CASSLAPWLGNEQFF	TGTGCCAGCAGCTTAGCGCCGTGGCTAGGCAATGAGCAGTTCTTC
-	-	TRBV30	TRBJ2-7	CAWSVLGLSYEQYF	TGTGCCTGGAGTGTACTGGGCTTATCCTACGAGCAGTACTTC
-	-	TRBV6-5	TRBJ1-1	CASSYAGNTEAFF	TGTGCCAGCAGTTACGCGGGGAACACTGAAGCTTTCTTT
-	once	TRBV10-3	TRBJ2-1	CAIRRGFSPYNEQFF	TGTGCCATCCGAAGGGGTTTCAGCCCCTACAATGAGCAGTTCTTC
-	-	TRBV7-9	TRBJ2-1	CASSLGGGGGAHNEQFF	TGTGCCAGCAGCCTCGGGGGCGGAGGGGGCGCCCACAATGAGCAGTTCTTC
TRBD1	-	TRBV11-2	TRBJ1-4	CASSLDTGANEKLFF	TGTGCCAGCAGCTTAGATACAGGGGCTAATGAAAAACTGTTTTTT
TRBD2	-	TRBV15	TRBJ2-1	CATSRVGMTSGSYNEQFF	TGTGCCACCAGCAGAGTGGGGATGACTAGCGGGAGCTACAATGAGCAGTTCTTC
-	-	TRBV6-5	TRBJ1-1	CASSVGSRNTEAFF	TGTGCCAGCAGTGTCGGGTCTCGGAACACTGAAGCTTTCTTT
-	-	TRBV27	TRBJ2-1	CASRPKWGVDNEQFF	TGTGCCAGCAGACCGAAATGGGGAGTCGACAATGAGCAGTTCTTC
-	-	TRBV5-1	TRBJ1-6	CASRPSGQPDSPLHF	TGCGCCAGCAGGCCATCAGGACAGCCTGATTCACCCCTCCACTTT
-	-	TRBV29-1	TRBJ1-2	CSVDPREVLANYGYTF	TGCAGCGTTGATCCTCGGGAGGTCCTAGCTAACTATGGCTACACCTTC
TRBD1	-	TRBV19	TRBJ1-2	CASSLGTEYGYTF	TGTGCCAGTAGTCTAGGGACAGAGTATGGCTACACCTTC
-	-	TRBV6-1	TRBJ2-7	CASSESQFYEQYF	TGTGCCAGCAGTGAAAGTCAGTTTTACGAGCAGTACTTC
-	-	TRBV5-8	TRBJ1-2	CASSYWSDGYTF	TGTGCCAGCAGTTATTGGTCAGATGGCTACACCTTC
TRBD2	-	TRBV11-2	TRBJ2-7	CASSLLREGGEQYF	TGTGCCAGCAGCTTGTTGCGGGAGGGCGGCGAGCAGTACTTC
TRBD1	-	TRBV7-2	TRBJ1-2	CASSRTGNYGYTF	TGTGCCAGCAGCCGGACAGGAAACTATGGCTACACCTTC
TRBD2	-	TRBV7-9	TRBJ2-3	CASSPTSGPTDTQYF	TGTGCCAGCAGCCCTACTAGCGGGCCCACAGATACGCAGTATTTT
-	medium-sized	TRBV9	TRBJ1-2	CASSVMTATSNYGYTF	TGTGCCAGCAGCGTTATGACTGCGACGTCCAACTATGGCTACACCTTC
TRBD1	-	TRBV4-1	TRBJ1-4	CASSQDGDRGFLTNEKLFF	TGCGCCAGCAGCCAAGACGGGGACAGGGGATTTCTAACTAATGAAAAACTGTTTTTT
TRBD1	-	TRBV7-2	TRBJ2-7	CASSSEGTGGRRQYF	TGTGCCAGCAGTTCTGAGGGGACAGGGGGCCGTAGGCAGTACTTC
TRBD1	-	TRBV6-1	TRBJ1-1	CASSGDRGQDTEAFF	TGTGCCAGCAGTGGGGACAGGGGCCAGGACACTGAAGCTTTCTTT
-	-	TRBV4-1	TRBJ2-7	CASSQQASYEQYF	TGCGCCAGCAGCCAACAGGCTTCCTACGAGCAGTACTTC
-	-	TRBV19	TRBJ1-2	CASRSIVTSGYTF	TGTGCCAGTAGGTCAATCGTCACAAGTGGCTACACCTTC
-	-	TRBV11-2	TRBJ1-2	CASSPPPRTGFYGYTF	TGTGCCAGCAGCCCACCCCCCCGAACAGGGTTCTATGGCTACACCTTC
TRBD1	-	TRBV10-2	TRBJ1-1	CASSHGTGANTEAFF	TGCGCCAGCAGTCACGGGACAGGCGCGAACACTGAAGCTTTCTTT
TRBD1	-	TRBV2	TRBJ1-1	CASSVARGQNTEAFF	TGTGCCAGCAGTGTTGCCAGGGGGCAGAACACTGAAGCTTTCTTT
TRBD1	-	TRBV6-5	TRBJ1-4	CASSYYGTGNEKLFF	TGTGCCAGCAGTTACTACGGGACAGGGAATGAAAAACTGTTTTTT
-	once	TRBV19	TRBJ1-1	CASSGGIKGGNTEAFF	TGTGCCAGTAGTGGAGGGATTAAAGGAGGGAACACTGAAGCTTTCTTT
-	-	TRBV18	TRBJ1-1	CASSLGDGGNTEAFF	TGTGCCAGCTCACTTGGGGACGGGGGGAACACTGAAGCTTTCTTT
-	few	TRBV11-2	TRBJ1-6	CASSPQGWGYNSPLHF	TGTGCCAGCAGCCCCCAGGGGTGGGGTTATAATTCACCCCTCCACTTT
-	-	TRBV15	TRBJ2-1	CATSSPGGNEQFF	TGTGCCACCAGCAGTCCAGGGGGGAATGAGCAGTTCTTC
-	-	TRBV30	TRBJ1-5	CAWSVAGVGPQHF	TGTGCCTGGAGCGTGGCAGGCGTGGGGCCCCAGCATTTT
-	-	TRBV2	TRBJ2-7	CASSDPAREDHEQYF	TGTGCCAGCAGTGACCCCGCCCGGGAAGACCACGAGCAGTACTTC
TRBD1	-	TRBV6-1	TRBJ1-1	CASSGRDRDSSEAFF	TGTGCCAGCAGTGGCCGGGACAGGGATTCGTCTGAAGCTTTCTTT
TRBD1	-	TRBV19	TRBJ2-3	CASSTRTGATDTQYF	TGTGCCAGTAGTACAAGGACAGGAGCCACAGATACGCAGTATTTT
TRBD1	-	TRBV5-1	TRBJ2-2	CASSLATGTGELFF	TGCGCCAGCAGCTTGGCGACAGGGACCGGGGAGCTGTTTTTT
-	once	TRBV6-6	TRBJ1-2	CASGGRSYGYTF	TGTGCCAGCGGGGGCAGGTCCTATGGCTACACCTTC
TRBD1	once	TRBV28	TRBJ2-7	CASSPGTGTDEQYF	TGTGCCAGCAGTCCAGGGACAGGGACGGACGAGCAGTACTTC